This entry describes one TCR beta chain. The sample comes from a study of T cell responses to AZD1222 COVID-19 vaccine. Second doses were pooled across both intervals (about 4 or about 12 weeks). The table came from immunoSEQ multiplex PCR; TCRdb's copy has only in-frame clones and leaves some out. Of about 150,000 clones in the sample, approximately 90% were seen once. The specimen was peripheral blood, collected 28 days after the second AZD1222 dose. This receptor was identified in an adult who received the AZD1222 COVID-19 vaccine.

Here the CDR3 DNA reads TGTGCCAGCAGCCAAGATCTGGGCAGGGGAGATACGCAGTATTTT. Amino acid sequence: CASSQDLGRGDTQYF. The chain uses TRBV14 and TRBJ2-3; a weak D match, TRBD1 (6 bases). This CDR3 comprises 15 residues. Trimming cost V 0 bases and J 5 bases, with 12 bases left between them. Germline lookup yields CDR1 SGHDN and CDR2 FVKESK.